These 7 T cell receptor beta chains originate from one sample sequenced in a study of blood T cells in healthy people across ages. It was with a sample-barcoded 5' primer and a J-beta primer mix that a second PCR of about 6 to 12 cycles was run. TCRdb itself ran the 5' RACE reads through MiXCR, one entry per CDR3 protein. The sample includes 1,100,000 or so distinct CDR3 sequences, 45% seen only once; the top ten take approximately 17%. Sequenced sample: blood. The receptors originated from a woman aged 60 to 75 in good health.

At least ten counts were recorded for this clonotype. The chain couples TRBV9 to TRBJ2-7, with 7 bases lining up with TRBD2. The CDR3 has 15 amino acids. Trimming at V came to 0 bases and at J to 2 bases, leaving 5 bases not matched to a gene. Germline values: CDR1 SGDLS, CDR2 YYNGEE. The CDR3 sequence is CASSVDGRTAYEQYF. Here the CDR3 DNA reads TGTGCCAGCAGCGTAGACGGGAGGACCGCCTACGAGCAGTACTTC. Full variable domain (missing parts from reference TRBV9 and TRBJ2-7): DSGVTQTPKHLITATGQRVTLRCSPRSGDLSVYWYQQSLDQGLQFLIQYYNGEERAKGNILERFSAQQFPDLHSELNLSSLELGDSALYFCASSVDGRTAYEQYFGPGTRLTVT.

This chain links TRBV5-1 with TRBJ2-7; no clear D gene. Trimming left V 1 base short and J 2 bases short, with 10 bases between. The germline gives CDR1 SGHRS, CDR2 YFSETQ. The length of the CDR3 is 14 residues. CDR3 amino acids: CASSLMVSAYEQYF. The CDR3 bases are TGCGCCAGCAGCTTGATGGTCAGTGCCTACGAGCAGTACTTC.

The table lists this clonotype with a few counts. This chain joins TRBV10-3 and TRBJ1-1; D not resolved. Looked up from germline, CDR1 is ENHRY and CDR2 is SYGVKD. This CDR3 has 14 amino acids. V was pared by 5 bases and J by 0 bases, with 10 bases between. Written as DNA, the CDR3 is TGTGCCATCAGTCTCGGACGGATGAACACTGAAGCTTTCTTT. This encodes CAISLGRMNTEAFF.

Points on this clonotype: The junction and the germline gene differ at one end; a read error may be behind it. The rearrangement links TRBV25-1 to TRBJ2-3, with TRBD2 matching 15 bases. The CDR3 runs to 17 residues. Germline V gene sequence: CDR1 MGHDK, CDR2 SYGVNS. CDR3 sequence: CVSSPHGLAGGLDTQYF. DNA of the CDR3: TGTGTCAGCAGTCCCCACGGACTAGCGGGAGGGCTAGATACGCAGTATTTT.

Only a few counts were recorded for this clonotype. This rearrangement joins TRBV5-1 to TRBJ1-2; the D gene is possibly TRBD1 (6 bases). The germline V gene has CDR1 SGHRS and CDR2 YFSETQ. The germline V and J ends were trimmed by 4 bases and 0 bases, with 13 bases remaining between them. This CDR3 comprises 15 residues. CDR3 amino acids: CASSPRTATNYGYTF. The DNA of the CDR3 is TGCGCCAGCAGCCCTCGGACAGCAACTAACTATGGCTACACCTTC. The whole variable domain, filled in from reference TRBV5-1 and TRBJ1-2, reads KAGVTQTPRYLIKTRGQQVTLSCSPISGHRSVSWYQQTPGQGLQFLFEYFSETQRNKGNFPGRFSGRQFSNSRSEMNVSTLELGDSALYLCASSPRTATNYGYTFGSGTRLTVV.

This chain connects TRBV7-7 to TRBJ1-2; D ambiguous. The CDR3 spans 10 residues. Trimming took off 8 bases at V and 8 bases at J, with 9 bases between the two ends. CDR1 is SSHAT and CDR2 is FNYEAQ in the germline V gene (reference sequence). CDR3 amino acids: CASGENGYTF. The DNA of the CDR3 is TGTGCCAGCGGAGAGAACGGCTACACCTTC.

The rearrangement joins TRBV4-2 to TRBJ2-3, with 8 positions matching TRBD1. After removal of 0 bases from V and 0 bases from J, the junction contained 8 bases not matched to a gene. Germline V CDR1 and CDR2: LGHNA, YNFKEQ. This CDR3 contains 18 residues. DNA for the CDR3: TGTGCCAGCAGCCAAGATCCGTCGGGACAGGAGAGCACAGATACGCAGTATTTT. Translated: CASSQDPSGQESTDTQYF.